A selection of T cell receptor beta chains follows, all from one sample in a study of technical replicates of blood from a few donors. Assay: immunoSEQ multiplex PCR; the TCRdb copy retains only in-frame clones and omits some. Among fewer than 85,000 clones listed, roughly 94% were seen once. The sequenced sample was T cells isolated from PBMCs. These receptor sequences come from a human donor in good health. CDR3s include the opening cysteine and the closing phenylalanine or tryptophan. The order of the fields is V gene, clone size, D gene, J gene, CDR3 protein, CDR3 DNA. A D gene is named only where the DNA matches it firmly. A row's size may be missing; if present it is once, few, many or a size class.

TRBV9	-	-	TRBJ2-3	CASSDYRGTDTQYF	TGTGCCAGCAGCGACTACCGGGGCACAGATACGCAGTATTTT
TRBV9	-	-	TRBJ1-3	CASSVDPGGSRSSGNTIYF	TGTGCCAGCAGCGTAGACCCCGGGGGGTCTCGTTCCTCTGGAAACACCATATATTTT
TRBV5-4	-	TRBD1	TRBJ2-7	CASTTEGGVGFEQYF	TGTGCCAGCACCACCGAAGGGGGCGTGGGGTTCGAGCAGTACTTC
TRBV18	-	TRBD1	TRBJ1-2	CASSGTGYGYTF	TGTGCCAGCTCAGGGACAGGCTATGGCTACACCTTC
TRBV29-1	-	-	TRBJ2-7	CSVEKGVGYEQYF	TGCAGCGTTGAGAAGGGGGTGGGCTACGAGCAGTACTTC
TRBV10-3	-	-	TRBJ1-1	CATGPGTQSTEAFF	TGTGCCACGGGCCCCGGGACACAATCGACTGAAGCTTTCTTT
TRBV2	-	-	TRBJ2-1	CASSFDNEQFF	TGTGCCAGCAGCTTCGACAATGAGCAGTTCTTC
TRBV5-1	-	-	TRBJ1-2	CASSEGRERDGYTF	TGCGCCAGCAGCGAAGGACGGGAGAGGGATGGCTACACCTTC
TRBV15	-	-	TRBJ1-2	CATSPQPEGRWGYTF	TGTGCCACCAGCCCCCAACCGGAGGGGCGCTGGGGCTACACCTTC
TRBV5-1	-	-	TRBJ2-3	CASSLSGSADTQYF	TGCGCCAGCAGCCTTTCGGGGAGCGCAGATACGCAGTATTTT
TRBV28	-	TRBD2	TRBJ2-7	CASSTGSAGGDEQYF	TGTGCCAGCAGTACTGGGTCAGCGGGAGGAGACGAGCAGTACTTC
TRBV6-5	once	-	TRBJ1-2	CASSYGKANYGYTF	TGTGCCAGCAGTTACGGCAAAGCTAACTATGGCTACACCTTC
TRBV27	-	TRBD1	TRBJ2-7	CASKIRGRQGRAYEQYF	TGTGCCAGCAAAATTAGGGGCCGACAGGGGCGCGCCTACGAGCAGTACTTC
TRBV4-1	-	-	TRBJ1-1	CASSQGTGKTEAFF	TGCGCCAGCAGCCAAGGTACAGGGAAAACTGAAGCTTTCTTT
TRBV18	-	TRBD2	TRBJ2-1	CASSPRTSGSSEQFF	TGTGCCAGCTCACCGAGGACTAGCGGGAGTAGTGAGCAGTTCTTC
TRBV27	-	TRBD2	TRBJ2-1	CASSPPGVTSGSSDEQFF	TGTGCCAGCAGTCCCCCCGGAGTGACTAGCGGGAGTAGCGATGAGCAGTTCTTC